This TCR beta chain comes out of a study of radiation and T cells in renal cell carcinoma. Overall study results and limits: From baseline, blood top tumor clonotypes peaked at 2 weeks post-radiation. Pretreatment tumor biopsies were lacking, so baseline clonotypes are unknown.

V shed 6 bases and J shed 3 bases, with 17 bases lying between them. In germline, CDR1 is SGHTA, CDR2 FQGNSA. The CDR3 length is 15 residues. Time point here: blood 4 weeks post-SBRT, at nephrectomy. Documented treatment: 15 Gy SBRT to primary tumor, nephrectomy 4 weeks later. After SBRT, blood was collected at 2 and 4 weeks, plus baseline. The patient's renal cell carcinoma had clear cell pathology. Regarding this clone: Its target is unknown.

The protocol was immunoSEQ multiplex PCR, while the TCRdb copy is restricted to in-frame clones and leaves out a portion. The sample includes 97,000 or so clones, about 79% of them seen just once. This specimen was blood, taken from a patient whose treatment included radiotherapy and nephrectomy. This receptor was taken from a man aged 55 to 70 with renal cell carcinoma. The genes are TRBV7-2 and TRBJ2-5; TRBD2 is a possible D gene (5 bases). The CDR3: CASSRQARAKETQYF. In DNA, the CDR3 is TGTGCCAGCAGTAGACAAGCGAGGGCTAAAGAGACCCAGTACTTC.